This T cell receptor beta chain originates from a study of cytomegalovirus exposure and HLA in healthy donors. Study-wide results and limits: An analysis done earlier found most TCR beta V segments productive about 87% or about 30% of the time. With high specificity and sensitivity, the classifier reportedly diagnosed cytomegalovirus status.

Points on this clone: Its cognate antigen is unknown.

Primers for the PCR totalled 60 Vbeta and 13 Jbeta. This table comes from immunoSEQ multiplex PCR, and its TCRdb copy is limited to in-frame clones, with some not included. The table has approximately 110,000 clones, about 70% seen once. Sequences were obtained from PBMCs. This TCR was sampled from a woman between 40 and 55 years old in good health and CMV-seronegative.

The CDR3 protein is CASSGTGIGETQYF. The DNA of the CDR3 is TGTGCCAGTTCCGGGACAGGGATCGGGGAGACCCAGTACTTC. The chain employs TRBV27 and TRBJ2-5; 9 bases agree with TRBD1. J lost 5 bases, V lost 9 bases, and 10 bases had no gene match. CDR1 and CDR2 from the germline V gene are MNHEY and SMNVEV (reference sequence). This CDR3 has 14 residues.